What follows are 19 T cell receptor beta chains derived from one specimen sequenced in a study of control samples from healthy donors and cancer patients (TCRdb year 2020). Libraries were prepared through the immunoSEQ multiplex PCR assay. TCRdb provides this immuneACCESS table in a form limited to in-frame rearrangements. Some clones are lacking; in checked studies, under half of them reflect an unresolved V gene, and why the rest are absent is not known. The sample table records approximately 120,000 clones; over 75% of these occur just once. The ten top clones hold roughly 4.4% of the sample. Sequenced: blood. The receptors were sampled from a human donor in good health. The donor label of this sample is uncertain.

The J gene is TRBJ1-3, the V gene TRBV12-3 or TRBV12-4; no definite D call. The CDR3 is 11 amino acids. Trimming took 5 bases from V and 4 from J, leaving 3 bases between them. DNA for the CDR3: TGTGCCAGCAGTCAGGGAAACACCATATATTTT. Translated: CASSQGNTIYF.

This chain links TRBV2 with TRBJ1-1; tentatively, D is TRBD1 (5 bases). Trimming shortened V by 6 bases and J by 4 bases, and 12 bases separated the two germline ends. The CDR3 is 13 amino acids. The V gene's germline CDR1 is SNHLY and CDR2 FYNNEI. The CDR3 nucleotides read TGTGCCAGCAGGAGGGCAGGGTCCACTGAAGCTTTCTTT. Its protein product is CASRRAGSTEAFF.

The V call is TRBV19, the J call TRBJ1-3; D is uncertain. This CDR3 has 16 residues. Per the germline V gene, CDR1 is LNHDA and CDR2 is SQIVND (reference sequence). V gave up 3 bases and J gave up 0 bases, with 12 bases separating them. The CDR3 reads CASSMKSHSSGNTIYF. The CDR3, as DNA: TGTGCCAGTAGTATGAAGAGCCACAGCTCTGGAAACACCATATATTTT.

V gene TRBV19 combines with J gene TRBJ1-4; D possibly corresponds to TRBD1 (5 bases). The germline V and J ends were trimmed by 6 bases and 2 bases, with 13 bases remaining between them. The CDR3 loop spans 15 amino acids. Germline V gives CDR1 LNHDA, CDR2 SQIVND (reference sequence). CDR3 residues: CASRDTGATNEKLFF. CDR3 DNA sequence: TGTGCCAGTAGGGACACAGGTGCCACTAATGAAAAACTGTTTTTT.

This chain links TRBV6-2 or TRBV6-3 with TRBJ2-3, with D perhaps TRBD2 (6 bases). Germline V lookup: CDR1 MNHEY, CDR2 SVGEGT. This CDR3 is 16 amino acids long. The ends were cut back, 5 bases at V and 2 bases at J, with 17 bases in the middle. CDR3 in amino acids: CASSLLALGSTDTQYF. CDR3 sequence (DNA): TGTGCCAGCAGTCTACTAGCACTGGGATCCACAGATACGCAGTATTTT.

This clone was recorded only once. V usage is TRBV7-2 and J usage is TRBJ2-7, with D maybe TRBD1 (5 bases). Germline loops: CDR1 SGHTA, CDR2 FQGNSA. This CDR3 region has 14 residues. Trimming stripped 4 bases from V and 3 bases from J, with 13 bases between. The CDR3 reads CASSSRAAYYEQYF. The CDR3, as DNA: TGTGCCAGCAGCTCCAGGGCAGCTTACTACGAGCAGTACTTC. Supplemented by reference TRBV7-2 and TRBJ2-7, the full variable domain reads GAGVSQSPSNKVTEKGKDVELRCDPISGHTALYWYRQSLGQGLEFLIYFQGNSAPDKSGLPSDRFSAERTGGSVSTLTIQRTQQEDSAVYLCASSSRAAYYEQYFGPGTRLTVT.

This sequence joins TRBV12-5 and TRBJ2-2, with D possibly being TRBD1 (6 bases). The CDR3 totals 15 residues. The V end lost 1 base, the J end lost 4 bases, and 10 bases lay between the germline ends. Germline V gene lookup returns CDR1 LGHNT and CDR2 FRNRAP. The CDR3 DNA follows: TGTGCTAGTGGTTTGGACAGGGTGTTCACCGGGGAGCTGTTTTTT. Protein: CASGLDRVFTGELFF.

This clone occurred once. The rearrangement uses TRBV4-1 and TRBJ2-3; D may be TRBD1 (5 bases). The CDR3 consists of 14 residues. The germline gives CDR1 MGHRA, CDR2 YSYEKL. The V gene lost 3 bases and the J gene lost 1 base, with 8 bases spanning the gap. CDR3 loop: CASSHGAGTDTQYF. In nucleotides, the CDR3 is TGCGCCAGCAGCCATGGGGCCGGCACAGATACGCAGTATTTT.

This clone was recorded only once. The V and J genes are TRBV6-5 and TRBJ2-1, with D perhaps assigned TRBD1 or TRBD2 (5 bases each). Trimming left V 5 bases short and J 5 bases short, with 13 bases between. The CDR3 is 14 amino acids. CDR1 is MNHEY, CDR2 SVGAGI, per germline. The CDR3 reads CASSTGTFNNEQFF. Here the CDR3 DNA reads TGTGCCAGCAGTACCGGGACGTTTAACAATGAGCAGTTCTTC.

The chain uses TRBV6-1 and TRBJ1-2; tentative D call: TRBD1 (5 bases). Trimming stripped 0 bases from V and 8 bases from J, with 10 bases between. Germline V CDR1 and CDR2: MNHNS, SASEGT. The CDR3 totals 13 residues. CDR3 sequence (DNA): TGTGCCAGCAGTGAAGCGGGACTCTGGGGCTACACCTTC. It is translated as CASSEAGLWGYTF.

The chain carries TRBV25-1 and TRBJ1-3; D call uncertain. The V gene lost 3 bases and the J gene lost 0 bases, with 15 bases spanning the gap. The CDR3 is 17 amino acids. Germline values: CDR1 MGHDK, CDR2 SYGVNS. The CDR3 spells CASSDSGTVPSGNTIYF. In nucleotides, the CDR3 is TGTGCCAGCAGTGATTCTGGAACGGTTCCCTCTGGAAACACCATATATTTT.

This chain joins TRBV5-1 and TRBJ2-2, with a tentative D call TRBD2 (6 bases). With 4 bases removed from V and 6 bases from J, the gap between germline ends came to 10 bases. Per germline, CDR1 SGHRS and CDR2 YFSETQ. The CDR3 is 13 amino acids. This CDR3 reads CASSRPGAGELFF. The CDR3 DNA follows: TGCGCCAGCAGCCGGCCGGGGGCCGGGGAGCTGTTTTTT. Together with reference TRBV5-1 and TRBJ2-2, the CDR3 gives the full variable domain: KAGVTQTPRYLIKTRGQQVTLSCSPISGHRSVSWYQQTPGQGLQFLFEYFSETQRNKGNFPGRFSGRQFSNSRSEMNVSTLELGDSALYLCASSRPGAGELFFGEGSRLTVL.

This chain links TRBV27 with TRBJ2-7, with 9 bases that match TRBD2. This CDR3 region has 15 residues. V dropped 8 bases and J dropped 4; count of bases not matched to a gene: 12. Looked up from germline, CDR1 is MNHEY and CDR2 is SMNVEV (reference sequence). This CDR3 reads CASLGISGGEYEQYF. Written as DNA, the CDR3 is TGTGCCAGCCTTGGTATTAGCGGGGGAGAGTACGAGCAGTACTTC.

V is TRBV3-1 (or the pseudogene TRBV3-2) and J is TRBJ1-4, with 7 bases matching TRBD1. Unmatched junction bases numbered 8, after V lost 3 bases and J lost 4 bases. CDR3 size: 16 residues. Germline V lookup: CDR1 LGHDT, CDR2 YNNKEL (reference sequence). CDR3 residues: CASSQRTGRFNEKLFF. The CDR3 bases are TGTGCCAGCAGCCAGCGGACAGGCCGTTTTAATGAAAAACTGTTTTTT.

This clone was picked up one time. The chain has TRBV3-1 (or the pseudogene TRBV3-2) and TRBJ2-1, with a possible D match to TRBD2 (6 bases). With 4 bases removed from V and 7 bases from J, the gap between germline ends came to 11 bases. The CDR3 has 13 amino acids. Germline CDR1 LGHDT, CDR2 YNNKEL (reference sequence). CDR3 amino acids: CASSLGTGNEQFF. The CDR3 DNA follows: TGTGCCAGCAGCCTGGGGACTGGGAATGAGCAGTTCTTC.

The CDR3 spells CASRQTGMNTEAFF. CDR3 sequence (DNA): TGTGCCAGCAGACAAACGGGAATGAACACTGAAGCTTTCTTT. The rearrangement uses TRBV5-6 and TRBJ1-1; D is ambiguous. There are 14 residues in the CDR3. V was shortened by 5 bases and J by 0 bases, with 11 bases between the two germline ends. Germline V CDR1 and CDR2: SGHDT, YYEEEE.

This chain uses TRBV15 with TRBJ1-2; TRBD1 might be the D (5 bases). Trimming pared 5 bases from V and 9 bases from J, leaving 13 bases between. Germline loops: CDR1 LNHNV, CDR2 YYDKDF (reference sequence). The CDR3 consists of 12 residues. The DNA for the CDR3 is TGTGCCACCAGCCGTGGGGACTCAAGCTACACCTTC. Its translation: CATSRGDSSYTF.

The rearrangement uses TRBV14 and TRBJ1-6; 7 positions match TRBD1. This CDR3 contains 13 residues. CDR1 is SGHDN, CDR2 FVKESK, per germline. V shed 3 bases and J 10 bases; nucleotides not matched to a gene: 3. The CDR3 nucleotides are TGTGCCAGCAGCCATAACAGGGGCTCACCCCTCCACTTT. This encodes CASSHNRGSPLHF. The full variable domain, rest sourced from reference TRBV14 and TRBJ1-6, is EAGVTQFPSHSVIEKGQTVTLRCDPISGHDNLYWYRRVMGKEIKFLLHFVKESKQDESGMPNNRFLAERTGGTYSTLKVQPAELEDSGVYFCASSHNRGSPLHFGNGTRLTVT.

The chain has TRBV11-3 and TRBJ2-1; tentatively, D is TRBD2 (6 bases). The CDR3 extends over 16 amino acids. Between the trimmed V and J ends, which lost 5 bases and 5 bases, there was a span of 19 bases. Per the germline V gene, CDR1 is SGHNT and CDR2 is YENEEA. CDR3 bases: TGTGCCAGCAGCAAAACGGGACTCGGGGGTAACAATGAGCAGTTCTTC. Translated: CASSKTGLGGNNEQFF.